A selection of T cell receptor beta chains follows, all from one sample in a study of OX40 agonist ivuxolimab in advanced cancers. Here immunoSEQ multiplex PCR was the method, and the copy in TCRdb shows in-frame clones only, minus some. The data show some 66,000 clones, around 88% seen once. Sequencing was performed on CD4+ or CD8+ T cells sorted from blood, taken in a trial of the OX40 agonist ivuxolimab. These receptors originate from an adult with an advanced solid tumor such as melanoma, head and neck, liver or kidney cancer. The CDR3 runs from the conserved cysteine through the conserved F or W. The D gene is left open where the match is weak. A clone size is listed for some rows: how often the clone was seen (once, few, many), or a class if it is expanded.

V	size	D	J	CDR3	DNA
TRBV7-9	once	TRBD1	TRBJ1-1	CASKGQGSTNTEAFF	TGTGCCAGCAAAGGACAGGGGAGTACGAACACTGAAGCTTTCTTT
TRBV10-3	NA	NA	TRBJ1-5	CAISESGEQPQHF	TGTGCCATCAGTGAATCGGGTGAGCAGCCCCAGCATTTT
TRBV19	once	NA	TRBJ2-3	CASSQYTDTQYF	TGTGCCAGTAGCCAGTACACAGATACGCAGTATTTT
TRBV28	NA	TRBD2	TRBJ2-1	CATGGYYNEQFF	TGTGCCACCGGGGGGTACTACAATGAGCAGTTCTTC
TRBV18	NA	NA	TRBJ1-1	CASSPPRSDTEAFF	TGTGCCAGCTCACCACCCCGGTCGGACACTGAAGCTTTCTTT
TRBV18	NA	NA	TRBJ2-2	CASSRLISSDTGELFF	TGTGCCAGCTCACGCCTCATATCCTCGGACACCGGGGAGCTGTTTTTT
TRBV5-1	NA	NA	TRBJ2-7	CASSHQESSYEQYF	TGCGCCAGCAGCCATCAAGAGAGCTCCTACGAGCAGTACTTC
TRBV2	NA	NA	TRBJ2-1	CASSEKENEQFF	TGTGCCAGCAGTGAAAAGGAAAATGAGCAGTTCTTC
TRBV19	NA	NA	TRBJ2-5	CASSGTYGGTQYF	TGTGCCAGTAGTGGGACTTACGGCGGGACCCAGTACTTC
TRBV6-5	NA	TRBD1	TRBJ1-4	CASSYSGGQTNEKLFF	TGTGCCAGCAGTTACTCGGGGGGACAGACTAATGAAAAACTGTTTTTT
TRBV28	few	NA	TRBJ1-5	CASRWGRDQPQHF	TGTGCCAGCAGATGGGGGAGAGATCAGCCCCAGCATTTT
TRBV19	once	NA	TRBJ1-4	CASSSDLFYNEKLFF	TGTGCCAGTAGTTCTGACCTCTTTTATAATGAAAAACTGTTTTTT
TRBV11-2	NA	NA	TRBJ2-2	CASRTVRNGELFF	TGTGCCAGCAGGACAGTCCGAAACGGGGAGCTGTTTTTT
TRBV9	medium-sized	NA	TRBJ2-3	CASSVNSGGSSTDTQYF	TGTGCCAGCAGCGTAAATTCCGGCGGGTCTAGCACAGATACGCAGTATTTT
TRBV28	NA	NA	TRBJ2-7	CASSLIGRAHEQYF	TGTGCCAGCAGTTTAATCGGCAGGGCCCACGAGCAGTACTTC
TRBV6-5	NA	NA	TRBJ2-7	CASSSPGVYEQYF	TGTGCCAGCAGTTCTCCAGGGGTCTACGAGCAGTACTTC
TRBV5-1	NA	TRBD1	TRBJ1-2	CASSLGQGGTYGYTF	TGCGCCAGCAGCTTGGGACAGGGTGGTACCTATGGCTACACCTTC
TRBV6-5	NA	NA	TRBJ1-1	CASSYSSGGTEAFF	TGTGCCAGCAGTTACTCGTCCGGGGGGACTGAAGCTTTCTTT
TRBV18	once	NA	TRBJ2-1	CASSPHPVYEQFF	TGTGCCAGCTCACCTCACCCGGTCTATGAGCAGTTCTTC
TRBV30	NA	TRBD1	TRBJ1-1	CAWSKRDRNTEAFF	TGTGCCTGGAGTAAAAGGGACAGGAACACTGAAGCTTTCTTT
TRBV4-1	NA	NA	TRBJ1-5	CASSQEPNQPQHF	TGCGCCAGCAGCCAAGAACCGAATCAGCCCCAGCATTTT
TRBV21-1	NA	NA	TRBJ2-7	CASSREGGDEQYF	TGTGCCAGCAGCAGGGAAGGGGGGGACGAGCAGTACTTC
TRBV11-1	NA	TRBD2	TRBJ2-1	CASSFNGGSSYNEQFF	TGTGCCAGCAGCTTCAACGGGGGGAGCTCCTACAATGAGCAGTTCTTC
TRBV6-1	NA	NA	TRBJ2-1	CASSEVARNEQFF	TGTGCCAGCAGTGAAGTGGCGCGGAATGAGCAGTTCTTC
TRBV2	NA	TRBD1	TRBJ1-5	CASSTGGLGAYEAQHF	TGTGCCAGCAGCACAGGGGGACTTGGGGCCTATGAGGCCCAGCATTTT
TRBV25-1	NA	TRBD1	TRBJ1-1	CASSLPGQGAEAFF	TGTGCCAGCAGTCTCCCGGGACAGGGCGCTGAAGCTTTCTTT